This TCR beta chain appears in the sequencing data of a study of blood T cell repertoires in COVID-19. Turning to the study itself: Whether acute or convalescent, the COVID-19 samples came from the United States, Italy and Spain. T cells, B-cell-depleted T cells, or PBMCs provided the cDNA or gDNA that served as material.

V trimming: 6 bases; J trimming: 5 bases; junction bases outside the gene matches: 10. This CDR3 is 15 amino acids long. CDR1 and CDR2 (germline): SGHTA, FQGNSA. In the original workflow: Reference gene primer amplification yielded estimated nucleated cell counts. Measured with immunoSEQ multiplex PCR; TCRdb has only the in-frame clones, and not every one. From that table come the V and J calls and clone size; the DNA was used to work out D and trimming. The data hold around 100,000 clones, with around 87% observed a single time. The table lists this clone with a count of one. The clonotype originates from an elderly woman with acute or convalescent COVID-19. The chain links TRBV7-2 to TRBJ2-5, with 9 positions matching TRBD2. The sequenced material came from peripheral blood. CDR3 coding DNA: TGTGCCAGCAGAGAGAGGGGCGGGGGGGCCGAGACCCAGTACTTC. It encodes CASRERGGGAETQYF.